The sequence of this T cell receptor (beta chain) was determined in a study of T-cell memory formation after mild COVID-19. Study findings and constraints: There was a balanced CD4/CD8 profile in clones contracting day 15 to 85, and later expanders leaned CD4+. Among CD4+ contracting clones, most were CM and EM, and CD8+ ones EMRA.

Per germline, CDR1 MNHEY and CDR2 SVGAGI. V was clipped by 0 bases and J by 0 bases; unmatched bases: 5. This CDR3 is 17 amino acids long. About this clonotype: Its antigen is as yet unknown.

Researchers used 5'RACE with constant-segment primers to make TCR alpha and TCR beta cDNA libraries that carry sample barcodes and UMIs. Each CDR3 protein gets one entry after TCRdb re-called the 5' RACE reads with MiXCR. There are about 350,000 distinct CDR3 sequences in the sample; roughly 13% occur only once, and approximately 22% lies in the top ten. Sequenced material: PBMCs or a T cell subset sorted from them (not recorded which). The chain employs TRBV6-5 and TRBJ2-7; 10 bases line up with TRBD2. The sequence came from a man aged 18 to 29 who had mild COVID-19 (a few samples of this study predate the infection). Cell type and time point are not known. Here the CDR3 reads CASSYSHSGGSSYEQYF. The CDR3 nucleotides are TGTGCCAGCAGTTACTCCCATAGCGGGGGGAGCTCCTACGAGCAGTACTTC.